The rows below give T cell receptor beta chains drawn from one sample of a study of patients and donors after allogeneic stem cell transplantation. TCRdb re-called the RT-PCR reads with MiXCR, one entry per CDR3 protein. This sample has 150,000 to 250,000 distinct CDR3 sequences, with roughly 40% found just once. Sequencing used blood, either unsorted or a sorted T cell fraction (not recorded which). Receptor source: a human donor who was either an allogeneic HSCT recipient or a stem cell or donor lymphocyte infusion donor (not recorded which). It is not recorded whose cells these are; they may come from a transplant donor. Both conserved end residues are part of each CDR3. D genes are given only for firm matches. Not every row has a clone size; where given, it reads once, few, many or a size class.

TRBV6-1	TRBJ1-6	.	.	14	CASRGQQHNSPLHF	TGTGCCAGCAGAGGACAGCAACATAATTCACCCCTCCACTTT
TRBV9	TRBJ2-7	.	.	12	CASSPNHYEQYF	TGTGCCAGCAGCCCAAATCACTACGAGCAGTACTTC
TRBV29-1	TRBJ1-1	.	.	11	CSVDWSAGAFF	TGCAGCGTTGATTGGTCCGCGGGAGCTTTCTTT
TRBV5-1	TRBJ1-2	.	many	13	CASSLGGRDGYTF	TGCGCCAGCAGCTTGGGAGGCAGGGACGGCTACACCTTC
TRBV18	TRBJ2-5	TRBD2	once	15	CASSPFPGGEGTQYF	TGTGCCAGCTCACCGTTTCCGGGAGGAGAAGGGACCCAGTACTTC
TRBV5-5	TRBJ1-1	.	few	15	CASSSRTSQNTEAFF	TGTGCCAGCAGCTCCCGGACTTCGCAGAACACTGAAGCTTTCTTT
TRBV25-1	TRBJ2-7	.	few	11	CASATVYEQYF	TGTGCCAGCGCGACAGTCTACGAGCAGTACTTC
TRBV7-2	TRBJ1-2	.	few	15	CASSPGGAGAYGYTF	TGTGCCAGCAGCCCCGGAGGGGCGGGAGCGTATGGCTACACCTTC
TRBV12-5	TRBJ1-1	.	.	14	CASGLEGMNTEAFF	TGTGCTAGTGGTTTGGAAGGGATGAACACTGAAGCTTTCTTT
TRBV27	TRBJ1-1	.	.	15	CASSLGSGLDTEAFF	TGTGCCAGCAGTTTAGGGTCAGGGTTGGACACTGAAGCTTTCTTT
TRBV7-7	TRBJ2-2	.	.	18	CASSFAVPEGVFAGELFF	TGTGCTAGCAGCTTCGCTGTCCCGGAGGGAGTCTTTGCCGGGGAGCTGTTTTTT
TRBV27	TRBJ2-3	TRBD1	.	16	CASSLWTGARTDTQYF	TGTGCCAGCAGTTTATGGACAGGGGCCCGCACAGATACGCAGTATTTT
TRBV5-6	TRBJ1-1	.	.	13	CASSLGRDAEAFF	TGTGCCAGCAGCTTGGGGCGGGACGCTGAAGCTTTCTTT
TRBV11-2	TRBJ1-2	.	.	17	CASSLFLSPLANYGYTF	TGTGCCAGCAGCTTATTTCTTTCCCCCCTAGCTAACTATGGCTACACCTTC
TRBV12-3/TRBV12-4	TRBJ2-2	TRBD1	.	17	CASSPWLGTGVFGELFF	TGTGCCAGCAGCCCCTGGCTAGGGACAGGGGTTTTCGGGGAGCTGTTTTTT
TRBV11-2	TRBJ1-2	.	.	14	CASSLEVQGHGYTF	TGTGCCAGCAGCTTAGAGGTCCAGGGCCATGGCTACACCTTC
TRBV29-1	TRBJ2-5	TRBD2	.	11	CSTREGETQYF	TGCAGCACTAGGGAGGGGGAGACCCAGTACTTC
TRBV5-4	TRBJ1-6	.	once	15	CASSLDGGQGSPLHF	TGTGCCAGCAGCTTGGACGGGGGGCAGGGGTCACCCCTCCACTTT
TRBV20-1	TRBJ2-3	TRBD2	.	17	CSASDQTSGRSTDTQYF	TGCAGTGCTAGTGACCAGACTAGCGGGAGGAGCACAGATACGCAGTATTTT
TRBV12-3/TRBV12-4	TRBJ1-3	.	.	13	CASSSGTGNTIYF	TGTGCCAGCAGTTCGGGGACCGGAAACACCATATATTTT
TRBV10-3	TRBJ2-2	TRBD2	.	16	CAIKLAGGPNTGELFF	TGTGCCATCAAATTAGCGGGAGGGCCGAACACCGGGGAGCTGTTTTTT
TRBV7-9	TRBJ2-3	.	.	13	CASSLETQGTQYF	TGTGCCAGCAGCTTAGAAACCCAGGGTACGCAGTATTTT
TRBV3-1	TRBJ2-7	TRBD2	.	16	CASSQESLAGAYEQYF	TGTGCCAGCAGCCAAGAGAGCCTAGCGGGAGCTTACGAGCAGTACTTC
TRBV7-3	TRBJ2-3	TRBD2	.	16	CASSLGVGGRTDTQYF	TGTGCCAGCAGCTTAGGGGTGGGCGGGAGGACAGATACGCAGTATTTT
TRBV12-3/TRBV12-4	TRBJ2-2	TRBD2	few	13	CASKLAGPGELFF	TGTGCCAGCAAACTAGCGGGTCCCGGGGAGCTGTTTTTT
TRBV27	TRBJ2-2	.	once	13	CASSPNLAGELFF	TGTGCCAGCAGTCCCAACCTTGCCGGGGAGCTGTTTTTT
TRBV11-2	TRBJ2-1	.	.	15	CASSSGVSGYNEQFF	TGTGCCAGCAGCTCAGGGGTCAGCGGTTACAATGAGCAGTTCTTC
TRBV27	TRBJ1-2	TRBD1	few	14	CASSGTALNYGYTF	TGTGCCAGCAGCGGGACAGCTCTTAACTATGGCTACACCTTC
TRBV7-2	TRBJ1-1	.	.	11	CASSEYTEAFF	TGTGCCAGCAGCGAATACACTGAAGCTTTCTTT
TRBV19	TRBJ1-4	.	.	14	CASSIDPTGEKLFF	TGTGCCAGTAGTATAGATCCCACAGGAGAAAAACTGTTTTTT
TRBV29-1	TRBJ1-1	.	few	14	CSVIQGTGGTEAFF	TGCAGCGTGATACAGGGAACTGGGGGCACTGAAGCTTTCTTT
TRBV12-3/TRBV12-4	TRBJ1-3	.	few	12	CASRQSGNTIYF	TGTGCCAGCAGGCAATCTGGAAACACCATATATTTT
TRBV7-2	TRBJ1-2	.	.	14	CASSLGNTFYGYTF	TGTGCCAGCAGCTTAGGGAATACCTTCTATGGCTACACCTTC
TRBV7-9	TRBJ2-4	.	.	21	CASSLADGAWLPRGVKNIQYF	TGTGCCAGCAGCTTAGCGGACGGAGCGTGGCTACCCCGCGGGGTGAAAAACATTCAGTACTTC
TRBV4-3	TRBJ1-3	.	.	16	CASSQVMEGPGNTIYF	TGCGCCAGCAGCCAAGTAATGGAAGGACCTGGAAACACCATATATTTT
TRBV19	TRBJ2-1	.	.	15	CASSIVDQPYNEQFF	TGTGCCAGTAGTATAGTTGACCAGCCATACAATGAGCAGTTCTTC
TRBV7-9	TRBJ1-5	TRBD1	.	17	CASSLWTGGGKPQPQHF	TGTGCCAGCAGCTTATGGACAGGGGGCGGGAAGCCTCAGCCCCAGCATTTT